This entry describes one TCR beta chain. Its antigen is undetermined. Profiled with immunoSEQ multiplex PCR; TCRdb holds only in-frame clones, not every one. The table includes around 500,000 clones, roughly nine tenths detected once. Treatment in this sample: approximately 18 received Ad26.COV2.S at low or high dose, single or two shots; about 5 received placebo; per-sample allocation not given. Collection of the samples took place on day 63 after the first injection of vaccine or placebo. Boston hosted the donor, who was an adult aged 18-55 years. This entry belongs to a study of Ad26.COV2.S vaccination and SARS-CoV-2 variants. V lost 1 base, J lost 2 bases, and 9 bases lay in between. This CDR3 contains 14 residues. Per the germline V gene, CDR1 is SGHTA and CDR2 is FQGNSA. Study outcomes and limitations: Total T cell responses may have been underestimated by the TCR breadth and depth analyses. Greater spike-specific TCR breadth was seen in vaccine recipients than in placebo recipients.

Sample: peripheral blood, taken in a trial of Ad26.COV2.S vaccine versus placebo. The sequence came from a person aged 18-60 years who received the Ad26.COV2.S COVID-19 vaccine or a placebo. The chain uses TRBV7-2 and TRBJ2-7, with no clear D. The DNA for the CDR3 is TGTGCCAGCAGCTTAGGCCTAGGGACCTACGAGCAGTACTTC. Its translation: CASSLGLGTYEQYF.